Sequencing of this TCR beta chain was carried out in a study of control samples from healthy donors and cancer patients. Germline-derived CDR1 and CDR2 are MDHEN and SYDVKM. V was pared by 7 bases and J by 1 base, with 14 bases between. The CDR3 has 15 residues. Profiling relied on immunoSEQ multiplex PCR, and the TCRdb table lists in-frame clones only, not all of them. This listing includes about 210,000 clones. This chain uses TRBV28 with TRBJ1-5; no definite D call. The source of this sequence is a woman between 25 and 40 years old in good health. The sample consisted of blood. The CDR3, as DNA: TGTGCCAGCATGGCAGCAGGAAGAAGCAATCAGCCCCAGCATTTT. This encodes CASMAAGRSNQPQHF.